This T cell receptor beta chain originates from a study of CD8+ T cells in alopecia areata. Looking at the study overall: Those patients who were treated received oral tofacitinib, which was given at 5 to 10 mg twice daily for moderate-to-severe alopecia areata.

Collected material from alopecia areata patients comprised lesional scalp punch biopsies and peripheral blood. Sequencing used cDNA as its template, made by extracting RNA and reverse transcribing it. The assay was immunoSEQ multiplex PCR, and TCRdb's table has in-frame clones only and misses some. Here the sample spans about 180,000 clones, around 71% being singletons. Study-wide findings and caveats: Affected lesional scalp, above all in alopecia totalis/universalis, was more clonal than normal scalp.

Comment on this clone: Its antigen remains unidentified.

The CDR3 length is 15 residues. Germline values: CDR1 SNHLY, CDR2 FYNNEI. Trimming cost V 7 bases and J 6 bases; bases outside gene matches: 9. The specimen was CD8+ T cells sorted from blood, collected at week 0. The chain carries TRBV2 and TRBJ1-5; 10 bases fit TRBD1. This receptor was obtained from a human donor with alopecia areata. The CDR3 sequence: CASKAGQGNSQPQHF. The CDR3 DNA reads TGTGCCAGCAAGGCGGGACAGGGGAACAGTCAGCCCCAGCATTTT. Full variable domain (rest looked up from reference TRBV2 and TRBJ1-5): EPEVTQTPSHQVTQMGQEVILRCVPISNHLYFYWYRQILGQKVEFLVSFYNNEISEKSEIFDDQFSVERPDGSNFTLKIRSTKLEDSAMYFCASKAGQGNSQPQHFGDGTRLSIL.